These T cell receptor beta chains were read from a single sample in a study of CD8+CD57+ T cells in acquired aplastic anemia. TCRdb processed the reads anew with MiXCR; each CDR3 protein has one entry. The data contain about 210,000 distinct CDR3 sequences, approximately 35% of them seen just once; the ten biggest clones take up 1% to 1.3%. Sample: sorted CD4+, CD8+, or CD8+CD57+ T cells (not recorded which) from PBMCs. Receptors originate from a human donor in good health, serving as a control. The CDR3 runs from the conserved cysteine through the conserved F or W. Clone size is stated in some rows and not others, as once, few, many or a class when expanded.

CDR3: CASSGTGGTYGYTF; length: 14; J: TRBJ1-2; V: TRBV3-1; size: .
CDR3: CASINPGLAGGNEQFF; length: 16; J: TRBJ2-1; V: TRBV2; size: .
CDR3: CASTRDRAANTIYF; length: 14; J: TRBJ1-3; V: TRBV19; size: .
CDR3: CASSEGILGYNEQFF; length: 15; J: TRBJ2-1; V: TRBV10-1; size: .
CDR3: CASSQVQGKNTGELFF; length: 16; J: TRBJ2-2; V: TRBV4-1; size: .
CDR3: CATSAGGYEQYF; length: 12; J: TRBJ2-7; V: TRBV24-1; size: .
CDR3: CASGRTGRNSNYGYTF; length: 16; J: TRBJ1-2; V: TRBV7-8; size: many
CDR3: CASNFAPGDYGYTF; length: 14; J: TRBJ1-2; V: TRBV5-1; size: .
CDR3: CSAWIMNTEAFF; length: 12; J: TRBJ1-1; V: TRBV20-1; size: many
CDR3: CASSSGGQGRNTEAFF; length: 16; J: TRBJ1-1; V: TRBV11-2; size: .
CDR3: CASSDKGKDEKLFF; length: 14; J: TRBJ1-4; V: TRBV2; size: many
CDR3: CASRDLTGTGELFF; length: 14; J: TRBJ2-2; V: TRBV2; size: many
CDR3: CASSFWQYTEAFF; length: 13; J: TRBJ1-1; V: TRBV5-1; size: many
CDR3: CASSSGERGYTF; length: 12; J: TRBJ1-2; V: TRBV2; size: many